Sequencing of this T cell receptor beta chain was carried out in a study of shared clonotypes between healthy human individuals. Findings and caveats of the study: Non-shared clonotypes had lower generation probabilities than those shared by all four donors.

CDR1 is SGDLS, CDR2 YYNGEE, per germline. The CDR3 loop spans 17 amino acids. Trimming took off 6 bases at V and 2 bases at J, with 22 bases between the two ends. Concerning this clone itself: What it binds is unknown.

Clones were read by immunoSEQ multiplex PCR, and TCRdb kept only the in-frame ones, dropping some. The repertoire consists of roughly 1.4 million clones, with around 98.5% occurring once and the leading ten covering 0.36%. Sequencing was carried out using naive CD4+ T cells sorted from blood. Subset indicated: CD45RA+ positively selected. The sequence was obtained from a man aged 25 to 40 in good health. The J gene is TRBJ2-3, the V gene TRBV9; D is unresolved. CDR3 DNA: TGTGCCAGCACCCCGAGGTCGGGTGGCACACACACAGATACGCAGTATTTT. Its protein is CASTPRSGGTHTDTQYF. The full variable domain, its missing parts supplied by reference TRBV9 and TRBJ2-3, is DSGVTQTPKHLITATGQRVTLRCSPRSGDLSVYWYQQSLDQGLQFLIQYYNGEERAKGNILERFSAQQFPDLHSELNLSSLELGDSALYFCASTPRSGGTHTDTQYFGPGTRLTVL.